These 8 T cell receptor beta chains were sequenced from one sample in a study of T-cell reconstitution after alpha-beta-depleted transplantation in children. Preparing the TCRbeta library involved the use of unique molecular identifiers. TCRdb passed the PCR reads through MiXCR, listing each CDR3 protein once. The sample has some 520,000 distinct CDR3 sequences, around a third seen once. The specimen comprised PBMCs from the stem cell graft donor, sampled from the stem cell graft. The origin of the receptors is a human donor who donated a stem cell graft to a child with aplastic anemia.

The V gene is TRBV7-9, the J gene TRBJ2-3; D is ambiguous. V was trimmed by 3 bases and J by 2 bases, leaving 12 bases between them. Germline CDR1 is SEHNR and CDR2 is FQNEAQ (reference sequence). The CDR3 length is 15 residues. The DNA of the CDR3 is TGTGCCAGCAGCTTGAGCGACACATACACAGATACGCAGTATTTT. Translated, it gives CASSLSDTYTDTQYF.

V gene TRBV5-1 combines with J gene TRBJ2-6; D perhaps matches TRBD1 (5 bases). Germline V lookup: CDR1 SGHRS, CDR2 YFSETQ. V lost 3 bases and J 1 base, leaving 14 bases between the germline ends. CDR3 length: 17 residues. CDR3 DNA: TGCGCCAGCAGCTGGAGACAGCAGGAGTCTGGGGCCAACGTCCTGACTTTC. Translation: CASSWRQQESGANVLTF.

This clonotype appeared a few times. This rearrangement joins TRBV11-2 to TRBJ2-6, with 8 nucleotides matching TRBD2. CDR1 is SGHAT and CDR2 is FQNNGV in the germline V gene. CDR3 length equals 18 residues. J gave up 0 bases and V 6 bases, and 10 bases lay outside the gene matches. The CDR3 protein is CASRPLSGSNSGANVLTF. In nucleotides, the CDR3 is TGTGCCAGCAGACCCCTGAGCGGGAGCAACTCTGGGGCCAACGTCCTGACTTTC.

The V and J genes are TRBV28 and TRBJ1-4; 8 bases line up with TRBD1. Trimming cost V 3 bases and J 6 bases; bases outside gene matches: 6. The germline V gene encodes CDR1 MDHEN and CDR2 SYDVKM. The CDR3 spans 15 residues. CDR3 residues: CASSFQGARDEKLFF. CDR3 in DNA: TGTGCCAGCAGTTTTCAGGGGGCGCGGGATGAAAAACTGTTTTTT.

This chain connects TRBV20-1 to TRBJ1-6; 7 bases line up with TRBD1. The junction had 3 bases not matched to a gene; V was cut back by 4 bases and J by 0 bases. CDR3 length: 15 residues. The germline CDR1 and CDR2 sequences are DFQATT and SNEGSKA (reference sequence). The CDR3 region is CSANQGGSYNSPLHF. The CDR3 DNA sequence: TGCAGTGCTAACCAGGGGGGCTCCTATAATTCACCCCTCCACTTT.

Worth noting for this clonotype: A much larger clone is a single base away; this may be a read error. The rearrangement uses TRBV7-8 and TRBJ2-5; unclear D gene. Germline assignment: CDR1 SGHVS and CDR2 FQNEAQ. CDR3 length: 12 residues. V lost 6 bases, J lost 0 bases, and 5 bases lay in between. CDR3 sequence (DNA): TGTGCCAGCAGTTTCTACCAAGAGACCCAGTACTTC. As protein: CASSFYQETQYF.

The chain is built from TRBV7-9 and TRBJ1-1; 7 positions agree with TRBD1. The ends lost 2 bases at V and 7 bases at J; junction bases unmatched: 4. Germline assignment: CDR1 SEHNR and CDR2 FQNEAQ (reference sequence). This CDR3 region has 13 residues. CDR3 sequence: CASSLRQGVEAFF. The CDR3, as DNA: TGTGCCAGCAGCTTAAGGCAGGGGGTTGAAGCTTTCTTT.

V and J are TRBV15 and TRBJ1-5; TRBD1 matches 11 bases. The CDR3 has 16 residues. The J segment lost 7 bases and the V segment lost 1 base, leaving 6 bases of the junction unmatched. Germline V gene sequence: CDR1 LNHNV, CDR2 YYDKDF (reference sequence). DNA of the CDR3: TGTGCCACCAGCAGAGGTTGGGGACAGGGGGACCAGCCCCAGCATTTT. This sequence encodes CATSRGWGQGDQPQHF. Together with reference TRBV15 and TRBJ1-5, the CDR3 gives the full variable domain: DAMVIQNPRYQVTQFGKPVTLSCSQTLNHNVMYWYQQKSSQAPKLLFHYYDKDFNNEADTPDNFQSRRPNTSFCFLDIRSPGLGDTAMYLCATSRGWGQGDQPQHFGDGTRLSIL.